This is a list of T cell receptor beta chains from one sample in a study of response to subunit inactivated influenza vaccine. TCRdb analysed the RT-PCR reads with MiXCR anew, one entry per CDR3 protein. The sample has hundreds of thousands of distinct CDR3 sequences, around 13% seen once. Sequencing was performed on PBMCs from blood, taken around two weeks before vaccination. All receptors come from a man in his forties or fifties who received an inactivated influenza vaccine. Each CDR3 is given with its conserved first and last residue. Fields, in order: V gene, D gene, J gene, clone size, CDR3 protein, CDR3 DNA. The D gene is left open where the match is weak. Clone size is not always given. Where it is, it says once, few, many or a class for expanded clones.

TRBV2	TRBD2	TRBJ2-1	many	CASRREVGNEQFF	TGTGCCAGCAGGCGGGAGGTCGGCAATGAGCAGTTCTTC
TRBV5-5	.	TRBJ1-1	.	CASSLATAEGFF	TGTGCCAGCAGCTTGGCGACAGCTGAAGGTTTCTTT
TRBV28	TRBD1	TRBJ1-2	many	CASRPGQDYGYTF	TGTGCCAGCAGGCCCGGACAGGATTATGGCTACACCTTC
TRBV4-1	.	TRBJ2-1	.	CASSQDVGLTSDEQFF	TGCGCCAGCAGCCAAGATGTCGGACTCACGAGCGATGAGCAGTTCTTC
TRBV12-3/TRBV12-4	.	TRBJ1-5	many	CASSLARGGSPQPQHF	TGTGCCAGCAGTTTAGCGCGAGGGGGAAGTCCTCAGCCCCAGCATTTT
TRBV4-2	.	TRBJ1-1	.	CASSQVESEAFF	TGTGCCAGCAGCCAAGTGGAAAGTGAAGCTTTCTTT
TRBV20-1	TRBD2	TRBJ2-1	.	CSARRGESGEQFF	TGCAGTGCCAGACGGGGGGAGTCAGGCGAGCAGTTCTTC
TRBV7-2	.	TRBJ1-4	.	CASSLLGQTATNEKLFF	TGTGCCAGCAGCTTATTGGGGCAGACCGCAACTAATGAAAAACTGTTTTTT
TRBV3-1	.	TRBJ2-1	few	CASSTTSSGEQFF	TGTGCCAGCAGCACGACTAGTTCTGGTGAGCAGTTCTTC
TRBV7-6	TRBD2	TRBJ2-7	few	CASSFGGVGEQYF	TGTGCCAGCAGCTTTGGGGGGGTCGGCGAGCAGTACTTC
TRBV18	.	TRBJ2-7	.	CASSLLPYEQYF	TGTGCCAGCTCACTACTTCCCTACGAGCAGTACTTC
TRBV6-2/TRBV6-3	.	TRBJ1-1	once	CASSYLHGDLNTEAFF	TGTGCCAGCAGTTACCTCCACGGGGACCTGAACACTGAAGCTTTCTTT
TRBV5-1	.	TRBJ2-5	.	CASSSPGQQETQYF	TGCGCCAGCAGCTCCCCTGGACAGCAAGAGACCCAGTACTTC
TRBV4-1	TRBD2	TRBJ2-7	few	CASSRPGLDSEQYF	TGCGCCAGCAGCCGCCCGGGACTAGACTCCGAGCAGTACTTC
TRBV7-2	TRBD1	TRBJ2-1	.	CASSFARGNEQFF	TGTGCCAGCAGCTTTGCCAGGGGGAATGAGCAGTTCTTC
TRBV5-6	.	TRBJ2-5	.	CASSLAWGGFGETQYF	TGTGCCAGCAGCTTGGCATGGGGCGGGTTCGGAGAGACCCAGTACTTC
TRBV29-1	.	TRBJ2-1	.	CSVSGALRLNEQFF	TGCAGCGTTAGCGGCGCTCTGCGGCTCAATGAGCAGTTCTTC
TRBV11-2	.	TRBJ1-2	few	CASSLVGVGYTF	TGTGCCAGCAGCCTCGTGGGGGTTGGCTACACCTTC
TRBV28	TRBD1	TRBJ2-3	few	CASINQGALRTDTQYF	TGTGCCAGCATTAACCAGGGGGCGCTTCGCACAGATACGCAGTATTTT